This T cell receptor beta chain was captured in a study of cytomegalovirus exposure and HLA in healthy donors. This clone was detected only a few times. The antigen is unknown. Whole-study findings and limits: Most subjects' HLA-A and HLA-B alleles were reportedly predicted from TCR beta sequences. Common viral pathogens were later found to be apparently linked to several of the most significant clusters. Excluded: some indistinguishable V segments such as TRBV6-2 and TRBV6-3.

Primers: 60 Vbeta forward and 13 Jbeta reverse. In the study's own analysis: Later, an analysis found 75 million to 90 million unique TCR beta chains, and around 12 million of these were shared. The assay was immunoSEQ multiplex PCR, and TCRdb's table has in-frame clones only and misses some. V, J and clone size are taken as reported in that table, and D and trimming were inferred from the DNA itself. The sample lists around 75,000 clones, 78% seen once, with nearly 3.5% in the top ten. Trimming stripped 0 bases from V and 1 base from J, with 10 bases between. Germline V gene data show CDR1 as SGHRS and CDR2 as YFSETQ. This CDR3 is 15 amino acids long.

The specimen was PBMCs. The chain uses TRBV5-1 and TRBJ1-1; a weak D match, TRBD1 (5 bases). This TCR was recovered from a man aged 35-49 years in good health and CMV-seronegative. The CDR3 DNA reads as TGCGCCAGCAGCTTGGGAGAGACAGCGAACACTGAAGCTTTCTTT. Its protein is CASSLGETANTEAFF. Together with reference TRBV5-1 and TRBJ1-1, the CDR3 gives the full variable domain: KAGVTQTPRYLIKTRGQQVTLSCSPISGHRSVSWYQQTPGQGLQFLFEYFSETQRNKGNFPGRFSGRQFSNSRSEMNVSTLELGDSALYLCASSLGETANTEAFFGQGTRLTVV.